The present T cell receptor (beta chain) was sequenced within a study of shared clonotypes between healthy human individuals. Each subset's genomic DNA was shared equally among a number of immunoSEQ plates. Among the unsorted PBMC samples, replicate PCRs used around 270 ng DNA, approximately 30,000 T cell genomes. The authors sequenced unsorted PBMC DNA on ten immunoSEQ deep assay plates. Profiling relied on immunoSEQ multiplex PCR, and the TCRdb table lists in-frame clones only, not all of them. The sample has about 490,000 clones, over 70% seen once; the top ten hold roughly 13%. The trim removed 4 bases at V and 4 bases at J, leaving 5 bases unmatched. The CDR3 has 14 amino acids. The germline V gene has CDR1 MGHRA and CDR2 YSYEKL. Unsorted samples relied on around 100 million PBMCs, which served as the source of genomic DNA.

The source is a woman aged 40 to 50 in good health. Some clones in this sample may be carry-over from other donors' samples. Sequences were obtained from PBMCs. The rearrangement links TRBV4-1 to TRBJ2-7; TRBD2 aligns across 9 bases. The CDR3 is CASSPTTSGYEQYF. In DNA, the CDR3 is TGCGCCAGCAGCCCCACGACTAGCGGTTACGAGCAGTACTTC.